This T cell receptor beta chain was recovered during a study of beta chain features in type 1 diabetes. The overall study: Cells sorted and examined across all samples totaled around 110,000,000.

The study reverse transcribed the entire isolated RNA, so it sequenced expressed TCRB transcripts. Measured with immunoSEQ multiplex PCR; TCRdb has only the in-frame clones, and not every one. Altogether roughly 100,000 clones are present, about 26% being singletons, with the ten largest covering roughly 0.58%. Sorting based on CD45RO/CCR7/CD25/CD127/CD95/CD27 separated CD4+ naive, central memory, regulatory and stem cell-like memory cells. This clone came up many times. Its antigen is not known. General study results and limits: When Type 1 diabetes patients were examined, their TCRB CDR3s proved moderately but significantly shorter in all four CD4+ subsets. There was a possibility that cDNA sequencing over-represented cells with high TCR expression. Patients with type 1 diabetes showed fewer VDJ junction insertions and more deletions.

The receptor comes from a woman under 30 with type 1 diabetes. The specimen was central memory CD4+ T cells from blood.

CDR3 sequence (DNA): TGTGCCAGCACCTACGGGTCTTACAATGAGCAGTTCTTC. Its translation is CASTYGSYNEQFF. The chain employs TRBV25-1 and TRBJ2-1; D unresolved. CDR3 size: 13 residues. CDR1 and CDR2 from the germline V gene are MGHDK and SYGVNS. Deletions cut 7 bases from V and 4 bases from J, with 11 bases between. The entire variable domain, with the rest obtained from reference TRBV25-1 and TRBJ2-1, is as follows: EADIYQTPRYLVIGTGKKITLECSQTMGHDKMYWYQQDPGMELHLIHYSYGVNSTEKGDLSSESTVSRIRTEHFPLTLESARPSHTSQYLCASTYGSYNEQFFGPGTRLTVL.